These T cell receptor beta chains were read from a single sample in a study of T cells in Graves' hyperthyroidism and ophthalmopathy. TCRdb re-derived calls from the multiplex PCR reads in MiXCR, one entry per CDR3 protein. The sample has about 460,000 distinct CDR3 sequences, about 22% seen once. The sequenced sample was blood. The source of these receptors is a woman aged 70-85 years with Graves' ophthalmopathy. CDR3s include the opening cysteine and the closing phenylalanine or tryptophan. The order of the fields is clone size, V gene, D gene, J gene, CDR3 DNA, CDR3 protein. A D gene is named only where the DNA matches it firmly. Clone size is stated in some rows and not others, as once, few, many or a class when expanded.

>.|TRBV6-5|TRBD2|TRBJ2-5
TGTGCCAGCAGTTACGCGGGAGAGGGTGAGACCCAGTACTTC
CASSYAGEGETQYF
>few|TRBV25-1|.|TRBJ2-5
TGTGCCAGCAGTGAACGCCTACTGGGGGAGACCCAGTACTTC
CASSERLLGETQYF
>.|TRBV7-3|TRBD2|TRBJ2-5
TGTGCCAGCAGCTTACTTGCGGGAGATGGGACCCAGTACTTC
CASSLLAGDGTQYF
>.|TRBV5-5|.|TRBJ2-1
TGTGCCAGCGTGCCCCGGACACCTCTCTCCTACAATGAGCAGTTCTTC
CASVPRTPLSYNEQFF
>few|TRBV12-3/TRBV12-4|.|TRBJ2-5
TGTGCCAGCAGTTCCAGGACTGGATTAAAAGAGACCCAGTACTTC
CASSSRTGLKETQYF
>many|TRBV28|.|TRBJ1-2
TGTGCCACCGAGGGGGTAAACTATGGCTACACCTTC
CATEGVNYGYTF
>few|TRBV2|.|TRBJ2-7
TGTGTCAGCAGTGCAAGGGTAGGGCTTTTAACCTACGAGCAGTACTTC
CVSSARVGLLTYEQYF
>few|TRBV6-1|TRBD1|TRBJ2-7
TGTGCCAGCAGCAAGCGAACGGGACAGGGATCCTACGAGCAGTACTTC
CASSKRTGQGSYEQYF
>.|TRBV30|.|TRBJ2-7
TGTGCCTGGAGTGTACTGGGGAATATAAACGAGCAGTACTTC
CAWSVLGNINEQYF
>.|TRBV5-1|.|TRBJ2-1
TGCGCCAGCAGCTTACTAGGCAGCCAAGGGGTCGATGAGCAGTTCTTC
CASSLLGSQGVDEQFF
>.|TRBV4-1|.|TRBJ2-3
TGCGCCAGCAGCCAAGTAGGGTCCGGCACAGATACGCAGTATTTT
CASSQVGSGTDTQYF
>.|TRBV18|.|TRBJ2-1
TGTGCCAGCTCACCAGAACAGTACAATGAGCAGTTCTTC
CASSPEQYNEQFF
>once|TRBV9|TRBD2|TRBJ2-1
TGTGCCAGCAGCGTAGAGGGGGCGGGAGGGGATCAGCAGTTCTTC
CASSVEGAGGDQQFF
>few|TRBV27|TRBD2|TRBJ2-7
TGTGCCAGCAGTACCGGGACTAGCGGCTTCTACGAGCAGTACTTC
CASSTGTSGFYEQYF
>many|TRBV7-2|.|TRBJ2-3
TGTGCCAGCAGCTTAATGAGGAGACGCACAGATACGCAGTATTTT
CASSLMRRRTDTQYF
>few|TRBV7-2|.|TRBJ1-2
TGTGCCAGCAGCCACCGGGGCTATGGCTACACCTTC
CASSHRGYGYTF
>.|TRBV14|.|TRBJ2-3
TGTGCCAGCAGCCAACACCTTGGCTATGGCACAGATACGCAGTATTTT
CASSQHLGYGTDTQYF